These 5 T cell receptor beta chains were all obtained from the same sample, sequenced in a study of cytomegalovirus exposure and HLA in healthy donors. TCRdb's copy holds only in-frame clones and misses some; the assay was immunoSEQ multiplex PCR. There are 65,000 to 75,000 clones in the sample; approximately 94% occur only once, and approximately 3% lies in the top ten. Sequencing was carried out using PBMCs. Receptors originate from a woman aged 18-29 years in good health and CMV-seropositive.

The chain combines TRBV7-9 with TRBJ2-1, with 8 bases identical to TRBD2. After removal of 8 bases from V and 3 bases from J, the junction contained 9 bases not matched to a gene. From germline, CDR1 is SEHNR and CDR2 FQNEAQ (reference sequence). This CDR3 spans 15 amino acids. The CDR3 coding sequence is TGTGCCAGCCTAAAAGCGGGGGCCGACTACAATGAGCAGTTCTTC. Its protein is CASLKAGADYNEQFF.

The genes are TRBV27 and TRBJ1-5; 10 bases match TRBD1. Germline CDR1 and CDR2: MNHEY and SMNVEV (reference sequence). V lost 2 bases and J lost 6; bases outside the gene matches: 4. CDR3 length: 15 amino acids. DNA for the CDR3: TGTGCCAGCAGTTTAGGGACAGGGGACAGTCAGCCCCAGCATTTT. It specifies CASSLGTGDSQPQHF.

The rearrangement joins TRBV5-1 to TRBJ2-1; no clear D gene. V was pared by 0 bases and J by 4 bases, with 14 bases between. CDR3 length: 16 residues. From germline, CDR1 is SGHRS and CDR2 YFSETQ. The CDR3 is CASSLVAGEPYNEQFF. In DNA, the CDR3 is TGCGCCAGCAGCTTGGTGGCAGGTGAGCCTTACAATGAGCAGTTCTTC.

There are a few counts of this clone. The rearrangement uses TRBV11-3 and TRBJ2-3; no definite D call. Looked up from germline, CDR1 is SGHNT and CDR2 is YENEEA. This CDR3 spans 13 amino acids. The V end was cut by 6 bases, the J end by 10 bases, with 17 bases between. In DNA, the CDR3 is TGTGCCAGCAGTCCCGGGTCCCGCATGGCGCAGTATTTT. It specifies CASSPGSRMAQYF.

CDR3 coding DNA: TGTGCCTGGACCACGCCTACAGAGAAGCAGTTCTTC. Amino acid sequence: CAWTTPTEKQFF. The chain has TRBV30 and TRBJ2-1; no definite D call. CDR1 is GTSNPN, CDR2 SVGIG, per germline (reference sequence). The CDR3 covers 12 residues. Deletions cut 4 bases from V and 11 bases from J, with 15 bases between.